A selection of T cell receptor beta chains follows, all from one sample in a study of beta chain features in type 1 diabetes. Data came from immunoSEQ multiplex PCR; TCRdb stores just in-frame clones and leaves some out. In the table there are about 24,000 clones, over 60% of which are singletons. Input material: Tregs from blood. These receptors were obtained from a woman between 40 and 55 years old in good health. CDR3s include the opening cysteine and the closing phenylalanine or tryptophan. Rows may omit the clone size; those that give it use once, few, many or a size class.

CSVGEGSLKETQYF | NA | TRBV29-1
CASSLEASGGAEQYF | once | TRBV7-9
CASSLDWVAGGRGEQYF | NA | TRBV7-2
CATFALAGVSGANVLTF | NA | TRBV2
CATRLGTGTYNEQFF | NA | TRBV19
CASSLALTVWNTEAFF | NA | TRBV7-9
CSVVGGGGQPQHF | NA | TRBV29-1
CASGRDTPSNEQFF | NA | TRBV5-1
CASLRTGGVYEQYF | NA | TRBV2
CASSVVEESEAFF | NA | TRBV2
CASISGGSLSSYEQYF | once | TRBV23-1
CAISETQGSTYTGELFF | NA | TRBV10-3
CASSEQGPPRDTQYF | NA | TRBV2
CASSETGGELFF | NA | TRBV6-5
CASSLWPQGRRGNQPQHF | NA | TRBV7-9
CASSYGQLSSYEQYF | few | TRBV19
CASTRAGAGNSPLHF | NA | TRBV2
CSVAGQGVHDTQYF | few | TRBV29-1
CASSITGHPEAGELFF | NA | TRBV9
CASGLGQARGEKLFF | NA | TRBV12-5
CASSIDDFGQGANSPLHF | NA | TRBV19
CASSFRGPPYEQYF | NA | TRBV7-9
CASSLPPSGNTIYF | NA | TRBV7-9
CASRPDRVSGYTF | few | TRBV6-4
CASSFRGYGYTF | NA | TRBV5-6
CASSPSRAEAFF | NA | TRBV11-2
CATRGGREDEQYF | NA | TRBV10-3
CASSVEDRFNTDTQYF | NA | TRBV9
CASSEMGDRPSYEQYF | NA | TRBV25-1
CASSSQGGGQETQYF | NA | TRBV5-1
CASSYSPGANVLTF | few | TRBV7-8
CASSWGQGAYEQYF | NA | TRBV7-6
CASSRQFANEKLFF | few | TRBV4-1
CASRPQGSGYTF | few | TRBV19
CASSIGVGQAYEQYF | NA | TRBV7-9
CASSLAWLAGRLQFF | NA | TRBV7-9
CASGLAGTGELFF | NA | TRBV10-1
CASSPLIGGMGQPQHF | NA | TRBV5-5
CASSLDRLPQYF | NA | TRBV5-6
CASSSQMQETQYF | few | TRBV5-5
CASSLWPYGLAGGTSTDTQYF | NA | TRBV27
CASSLGALAKNIQYF | few | TRBV5-1
CASSLAVLDGGSTDTQYF | NA | TRBV5-1
CASSLGDRPWETQYF | NA | TRBV11-2
CASRRTGLSATQYF | NA | TRBV7-2
CASSIVDTRPRELFF | few | TRBV19
CASSPRQGSKETQYF | once | TRBV18
CAVTGRDGTEAFF | NA | TRBV6-6